Below, 19 T cell receptor beta chains from the same sample are listed, as sequenced in a study of T cells in localized non-small cell lung cancer. TCRdb's table, derived via immunoSEQ multiplex PCR, lists solely in-frame clones and lacks some. There are 1,500 to 2,000 clones in the sample; about 25% occur only once, and roughly 29% lies in the top ten. This material consisted of normal lung tissue next to the tumor, taken before any cancer treatment. These receptors all stem from a male donor aged 60 or older with stage II squamous cell lung carcinoma.

This clone is labeled as medium-sized. This sequence joins TRBV4-1 and TRBJ1-4; TRBD1 might be the D (6 bases). Trimming took off 2 bases at V and 4 bases at J, with 20 bases between the two ends. There are 18 residues in the CDR3. The germline gives CDR1 MGHRA, CDR2 YSYEKL. CDR3 amino acids: CASSQPQGSRGRNEKLFF. In DNA form, the CDR3 reads TGCGCCAGCAGCCAACCACAGGGCTCAAGGGGACGTAATGAAAAACTGTTTTTT.

This clone is labeled medium-sized. This chain uses TRBV9 with TRBJ1-2; 7 positions match TRBD1. The ends lost 4 bases at V and 0 bases at J; junction bases unmatched: 9. Looked up from germline, CDR1 is SGDLS and CDR2 is YYNGEE. This CDR3 is built from 16 residues. Here the CDR3 DNA reads TGTGCCAGCAGCTTTTTCGACAGGGTTTCTAACTATGGCTACACCTTC. Its translation: CASSFFDRVSNYGYTF. The complete variable domain, with remaining parts taken from reference TRBV9 and TRBJ1-2, reads DSGVTQTPKHLITATGQRVTLRCSPRSGDLSVYWYQQSLDQGLQFLIQYYNGEERAKGNILERFSAQQFPDLHSELNLSSLELGDSALYFCASSFFDRVSNYGYTFGSGTRLTVV.

This sequence joins TRBV6-7 and TRBJ2-1, with a weak D call TRBD1 (5 bases). TRBV6-7 carries the ORF label, with uncertain function. The CDR3 totals 15 residues. The V end was cut by 2 bases, the J end by 4 bases, with 12 bases between. The CDR3, as DNA: TGTGCCAGCAGTTACCCGGCAGGGAAATACAATGAGCAGTTCTTC. Its protein is CASSYPAGKYNEQFF.

As regards this clone: Other nucleotide sequences in the sample specify the same CDR3. The chain carries TRBV28 and TRBJ2-7; weak D call: TRBD1 (5 bases). CDR1 is MDHEN and CDR2 is SYDVKM in the germline V gene. Trimming pared 2 bases from V and 4 bases from J, leaving 12 bases between. The CDR3 is 14 amino acids. DNA of the CDR3: TGTGCCAGCAGTTTAGGGCAGGGTGGGTACGAGCAGTACTTC. This codes for CASSLGQGGYEQYF.

J is TRBJ1-1 and V is TRBV6-7, with no clear D. TRBV6-7 is designated an ORF whose function remains uncertain. The CDR3 spans 11 residues. V gave up 6 bases and J gave up 6 bases, with 8 bases separating them. The CDR3 DNA follows: TGTGCCAGCAGAGAAGAGTCTGAAGCTTTCTTT. Translated: CASREESEAFF.

The V call is TRBV11-3, the J call TRBJ2-5, with 11 positions matching TRBD1. This CDR3 has 15 amino acids. CDR1 is SGHNT, CDR2 YENEEA, per germline. Trimming at V came to 5 bases and at J to 4 bases, leaving 6 bases not matched to a gene. CDR3 sequence (DNA): TGTGCCAGCAGCGAGGACAGGGGGCGCGTAGAGACCCAGTACTTC. The encoded protein is CASSEDRGRVETQYF.

This clone was observed a few times. The J gene is TRBJ1-1, the V gene TRBV18, with D uncertain. CDR3 size: 16 residues. V was trimmed by 3 bases and J by 3 bases, leaving 17 bases between them. The germline CDR1 and CDR2 sequences are KGHSH and LQKENI. For the CDR3, the DNA is TGTGCCAGCTCACCCTCCCAGGTAGGGAGGGACACTGAAGCTTTCTTT. As protein: CASSPSQVGRDTEAFF.

About this clone itself: The germline gene is not matched at one end of the junction; a read error may be the cause. V gene TRBV6-8 combines with J gene TRBJ2-5, with 8 bases lining up with TRBD2. The CDR3 runs 15 residues. Germline CDR1 MNHGY, CDR2 SAAAGT. Here the CDR3 reads CAISARGGDQETQYF. The CDR3 coding sequence is TGTGCCATCAGTGCCCGGGGGGGGGACCAAGAGACCCAGTACTTC.

This clone was counted a few times. CDR3 coding DNA: TGTGCCTGGACGACAGGGATTAATGAAAAACTGTTTTTT. Translated: CAWTTGINEKLFF. This chain uses TRBV30 with TRBJ1-4, with 7 bases aligning to TRBD1. The J segment lost 4 bases and the V segment lost 4 bases, leaving 3 bases of the junction unmatched. The germline V gene encodes CDR1 GTSNPN and CDR2 SVGIG (reference sequence). The CDR3 has 13 residues.

The rearrangement uses TRBV19 and TRBJ1-1; possible D gene TRBD1, 6 bases. The CDR3 extends over 15 amino acids. V lost 9 bases, J lost 4 bases, and 21 bases lay in between. Germline loops: CDR1 LNHDA, CDR2 SQIVND (reference sequence). The CDR3 loop is CASLPPGALVTEAFF. The CDR3 coding sequence is TGTGCCAGCCTACCCCCAGGGGCTTTGGTCACTGAAGCTTTCTTT.

The chain has TRBV19 and TRBJ2-1, with D unclear. The CDR3 spans 12 residues. V was shortened by 10 bases and J by 7 bases, with 14 bases between the two germline ends. CDR1 is LNHDA and CDR2 is SQIVND in the germline V gene (reference sequence). As DNA, the CDR3 is TGTGCCACCGGGCCGAAACGGAATGAGCAGTTCTTC. Protein sequence: CATGPKRNEQFF.

This clone was counted only a few times. J is TRBJ2-1 and V is TRBV11-3; D is perhaps TRBD1 (5 bases). This CDR3 is built from 16 residues. Germline assignment: CDR1 SGHNT and CDR2 YENEEA. The V end was cut by 2 bases, the J end by 0 bases, with 11 bases between. The CDR3 is CASSLQGRSSYNEQFF. The CDR3 nucleotides read TGTGCCAGCAGCTTACAGGGAAGGAGCTCCTACAATGAGCAGTTCTTC.

This clone turned up a few times. The V and J genes are TRBV28 and TRBJ2-7, with 8 bases aligning to TRBD2. The J segment lost 0 bases and the V segment lost 7 bases, leaving 8 bases of the junction unmatched. CDR3 length equals 15 residues. Germline loops: CDR1 MDHEN, CDR2 SYDVKM. The CDR3 loop reads CASNPPGTSSYEQYF. Written as DNA, the CDR3 is TGTGCCAGCAACCCTCCCGGGACTAGCTCCTACGAGCAGTACTTC.

This clone has only a few counts. The chain recombines TRBV6-8 with TRBJ2-3, with 7 bases matching TRBD1. The junction had 9 bases not matched to a gene; V was cut back by 7 bases and J by 2 bases. CDR1 is MNHGY, CDR2 SAAAGT, per germline. The CDR3 extends over 15 amino acids. In nucleotides, the CDR3 is TGTGCCAGCACCATTAAAGGGGGCCTCACAGATACGCAGTATTTT. It codes for CASTIKGGLTDTQYF.

This clone came up a few times. The rearrangement uses TRBV11-3 and TRBJ1-4; TRBD1 might be the D (5 bases). Looked up from germline, CDR1 is SGHNT and CDR2 is YENEEA. The V and J ends lost 3 bases and 8 bases respectively, with 16 bases between them. CDR3 length equals 15 residues. The CDR3 is CASSFWGNTLEKLFF. In nucleotides, the CDR3 is TGTGCCAGCAGCTTTTGGGGGAATACCCTCGAAAAACTGTTTTTT.

CDR3 coding DNA: TGTGCCAGCAGTCCCACGGGGGTGCTAGGCGGTAGCAATCAGCCCCAGCATTTT. It yields the protein CASSPTGVLGGSNQPQHF. The chain has TRBV28 and TRBJ1-5; a weak D match, TRBD1 (5 bases). The CDR3 sequence is 18 residues long. The germline V and J ends were trimmed by 5 bases and 0 bases, with 20 bases remaining between them. Germline values: CDR1 MDHEN, CDR2 SYDVKM.

In its sample, this clone is medium-sized (0.01 to 0.1%). The chain joins TRBV29-1 to TRBJ1-2, with TRBD1 matching over 7 bases. Trimming removed 0 bases from V and 4 bases from J; junction bases left unmatched: 11. Germline V gene lookup returns CDR1 SQVTM and CDR2 ANQGSEA. This CDR3 is built from 16 residues. CDR3 region: CSVEDGDRVDGYGYTF. As DNA, the CDR3 is TGCAGCGTTGAAGACGGCGACAGGGTGGATGGCTATGGCTACACCTTC.

This clone was detected only a few times. The V and J genes are TRBV5-1 and TRBJ2-7, with 10 bases that match TRBD2. V lost 5 bases, J lost 6 bases, and 14 bases stayed unmatched. The CDR3 contains 16 residues. The germline gives CDR1 SGHRS, CDR2 YFSETQ. The CDR3 here is CASSFISLAGAGEQYF. The DNA for the CDR3 is TGCGCCAGCAGTTTCATTTCGCTAGCGGGGGCGGGCGAGCAGTACTTC.

The chain links TRBV7-2 to TRBJ1-1, with unresolved D. Trimming shortened V by 3 bases and J by 1 base, and 6 bases separated the two germline ends. Per the germline V gene, CDR1 is SGHTA and CDR2 is FQGNSA. The CDR3 consists of 13 residues. For the CDR3, the DNA is TGTGCCAGCAGCTTCCAGCCGAACACTGAAGCTTTCTTT. As protein: CASSFQPNTEAFF.